This section outlines one T cell receptor (beta chain) sequence together with its context. This clone was recorded once. Which antigen it targets is not known. Per-base quality was not reported, and no clone a single base away is much larger than it. The cohort comprised 710 or so healthy bone marrow donors. At the time of sampling, every cohort member was nominally healthy, though immune exposures that went unrecorded were likely present. The donor was CMV seronegative and was included in the group of 352 seronegative cohort members. A peripheral blood sample was collected from each donor, and TCR beta sequencing was performed on peripheral blood mononuclear cells. Genomic DNA was extracted from the blood cell samples with the Qiagen DNeasy Blood Extraction Kit. The source of the sample is a study of cytomegalovirus exposure and HLA in healthy donors (dated by TCRdb to between 2016 and 2019). As for the study more broadly: According to an earlier analysis of around 600 of the donors, roughly 180 million T cells yielded 90 million to 130 million unique TCR beta sequences and about 300 Gb of sequence data. Using immunosequencing, the study profiled T cell repertoires from around 680 subjects and related those repertoires to cytomegalovirus serostatus. The study combined high-throughput TCR immunosequencing, statistical association of individual TCRs with disease status, and machine learning to predict cytomegalovirus infection status. To decide whether each TCR beta V gene segment behaved as functional or pseudogenic, an earlier analysis of some 600 of the donors relied on high-throughput TCR beta sequencing. Typing coverage differed by locus: A, B, C, DRB1 and DQB1 were typed in about 629-630 donors, DQA1 in around 500, DPA1 in some 570, and DPB1 in just under 490. Among 300 to 450 genotyped donors of the cohort, an average of around 240,000 unique TCR beta nucleotide sequences were sequenced per donor, 15% to 20% of them non-productive. The study aimed to test whether signatures of past pathogen exposure could be identified by cataloging public T cell receptors. The later analysis used no new phenotypic data to find candidate immune exposures, relying instead on TCR beta sequences and their occurrence across donors. About 280 gigabases of sequencing data and around 85 million unique TCR sequences made up an early release that covered approximately 650 HLA-typed donors. Because of strong linkage in the cohort, 5 or 6 DR-DQ haplotypes were treated as single units for association and clustering. In a later analysis, previously published TCR beta repertoires from 600 to 850 donors were re-analyzed and high-resolution HLA genotyping was added so that TCR occurrence patterns could be studied. Donor age, sex, ethnicity and CMV serostatus were collected together with the repertoire data. A later genetic analysis took genome-wide SNP genotypes for about 55% of the 666 donors and used that subset as a discovery cohort. Of the 300 to 400 genotyped donors, about 80% fell in the genetic ancestry cluster associated with self-reported Caucasian donors. Every repertoire in the discovery cohort had been generated on one and the same sequencing platform. Both class I and class II loci were covered by HLA typing, at four-digit resolution. A separate validation cohort of over a hundred different subjects was used in addition to the 666-subject first cohort.

V lost 5 bases and J lost 6 bases, and the count of bases not matched to a germline gene is 11. Sequences LNHDA (CDR1) and SQIVND (CDR2) are obtained from the germline V gene (reference sequence). The CDR3 measures 16 amino acids from cysteine to phenylalanine. Of the read, only the CDR3 DNA is kept; its 48 bases are in frame from base 1. Results and caveats for the whole study, not just this receptor: When HLA alleles, especially DR and DQ, strongly co-occurred, TCR associations were difficult to assign to individual alleles. A later genetic analysis reported fewer N-insertions in productive TCRs among donors in an Asian-associated ancestry cluster than the approximately 700-donor mean. A later analysis found that TCR association rates varied across HLA loci, with DRB1 alleles showing the most associated TCRs and HLA-C alleles the fewest. A further reported finding was that TCR beta sequences accurately predicted the HLA-A and HLA-B alleles for most subjects in the first cohort. Some IMGT-functional V segments, including TRBV6-2 and TRBV6-3, could not be told apart with the 87-base-pair reads, so those segments were excluded. Linkage disequilibrium might explain the correlated functional status among segregating V segments, but an unknown experimental factor could not be excluded. The only immune exposure information available for the cohort was CMV serostatus. Because HLA typing was unavailable for some donors at each locus, only the typed subset was used in association tests. At a false discovery rate of 0.05, a later analysis linked 15,000 to 20,000 TCR beta sequences to specific HLA alleles. The authors suggested that the approach could potentially be generalized to other disease states and immunological phenotypes. Several of the top co-occurrence clusters appeared to be linked to parvovirus B19, influenza, CMV and Epstein-Barr virus, according to a later analysis. In a later analysis, HLA-associated TCR beta chains showed more clonal expansion and lower generation probabilities than non-associated chains that were equally common. Most TCR sequences were seen in very few donors, while some public TCRs were found in many individuals. Approximately 16 rarely observed V segments, including chromosome 9 orphons, were excluded from the earlier analysis of 550 to 700 of the donors because counts were too low. A later analysis found that most CMV-associated TCR beta chains appeared HLA-restricted, with HLA associations seemingly driven largely by CMV exposure. This cohort had only TCR beta chains sequenced, and the lack of alpha or paired-chain data limited which features could be detected. A group of highly shared sequence variants was considered likely to be a technical artifact of the sequencing pipeline. Broadly in line with IMGT annotations, most TCR beta V segments showed up in productive rearrangements about 87% or about 30% of the time in an earlier analysis of under 700 of the donors. In both the original and validation cohorts, the classifier was reported to diagnose cytomegalovirus status with high specificity and sensitivity. In vitro tests confirmed that three of the cytomegalovirus-associated TCR beta chains recognize cytomegalovirus antigens. In a later genetic analysis, a missense DCLRE1C variant was associated with V-gene and J-gene trimming of TCR beta chains, and the association was replicated in an independent cohort. In the study, 150 to 200 TCR beta chains were listed as associated with cytomegalovirus. The presence/absence analyses assumed that sequencing depth was roughly uniform across donors, and that assumption may not be true.

Library method: the immunoSEQ multiplex PCR assay. A mixture of 60 forward primers for TCR Vbeta segments and 13 reverse primers for TCR Jbeta segments was used in the multiplex PCR. Amplification of the CDR3 region of rearranged TCR beta genes was performed with a multiplex PCR assay on genomic DNA. On the Illumina HiSeq System, the amplified TCR beta libraries were sequenced as 87-base-pair reads. The original pipeline was this. A later analysis counted about 80 million unique TCR beta chains across the 666 repertoires, and around 9.9 million of these chains were shared by at least two donors. Raw reads were error-corrected and collapsed into unique sequences by a nearest-neighbor algorithm in which closely related sequences were merged to remove PCR and sequencing errors. CDR3 sequences were aligned to IMGT reference sequences to assign V, D and J gene segments. For a sequence to be retained, a match of at least six nucleotides to both a V gene segment and a J gene segment was required. A rearrangement was called productive if the CDR3 had no stop codons and remained in frame with V and J, and every other rearrangement was called non-productive. Following IMGT convention, CDR3 was defined as the stretch from the second conserved V-encoded cysteine up to the conserved J-encoded phenylalanine. In an earlier analysis of around 600 of the donors, sequences lacking an unambiguous match to a single V gene segment were excluded. In an earlier analysis of approximately 500 of the donors, a V segment was called functional when productive rearrangements were above 56.7%, and segregating when the standard deviation between donors exceeded 5%. A statistical classification framework was built to diagnose cytomegalovirus status from the catalog of TCR beta chain sequences. V and J gene assignment, in a later analysis, came from comparing TCR nucleotide sequences with IMGT/GENE-DB human TR gene sequences. The TCRdist pipeline was used in a later analysis to assign CDR3 sequences and most-parsimonious VDJ recombination scenarios. In a later analysis, every TCR beta chain was defined by the combination of its CDR3 amino acid sequence and its V-gene family, and reads without a unique V-gene family were dropped. In a later analysis, 500 to 700 highly shared, low-generation-probability nucleotide sequences were removed to address suspected cross-contamination and a sequencing artifact. In a later analysis, a clonal expansion index for each public chain was calculated from normalized within-repertoire ranks of inferred template counts. In a later analysis, generation probabilities were computed using a VDJ recombination model fitted to out-of-frame rearrangements, and the results were checked against IGoR. In a later analysis, hypergeometric tests were used to score TCR-TCR, TCR-HLA and TCR-CMV co-occurrence, with a repertoire-size bias correction applied to TCR pairs. False discovery rates were estimated in a later analysis by permuting HLA or CMV assignments 20 times. In a later analysis, co-occurring TCRs were grouped with DBSCAN, and TCRdist sequence similarity was added when clustering was performed within HLA-allele-positive subsets. Repertoires with fewer than 30,000 or more than 120,000 public chains were left out of co-occurrence clustering, as were five repertoires with anomalous nucleotide sharing. TCRdb retrieved this table from immuneACCESS and kept in-frame rearrangements only. Not all clones are present; in checked studies, unresolved V genes account for under half, and no reason is known for the remainder. From that table come the V and J calls and clone size; the DNA was used to work out D and trimming. For this sample there are roughly 130,000 clones; less than 85% appear just once. The leading ten clones occupy about 2.6% of the sample.

The clonotype comes from a man aged 25-40 years in good health and CMV-seronegative. This sequence uses TRBV19 and TRBJ1-5, and 9 junction bases match TRBD1. Input material: PBMCs. Here the CDR3 is given as CASSRRDRELGQPQHF. The DNA sequence follows: TGTGCCAGTAGTCGGAGGGACAGGGAATTGGGTCAGCCCCAGCATTTT.